A selection of T cell receptor beta chains follows, all from one sample in a study of control samples from healthy donors and cancer patients. Only in-frame clones appear in the TCRdb table, and some are missing; sequencing was by immunoSEQ multiplex PCR. Of some 99,000 clones listed, over 75% are singletons. Input material: blood. The receptor set was obtained from a human donor in good health. The donor label of this sample is uncertain. Both conserved end residues are part of each CDR3. The D gene is left open where the match is weak. The size field is filled for only some rows; it gives once, few, many or a size class.

>-|TRBV7-2|TRBD1|TRBJ2-7
CASSFSGTGDFEQYF
TGTGCCAGCAGCTTCTCCGGGACAGGGGACTTCGAGCAGTACTTC
>-|TRBV10-3|-|TRBJ1-4
CAISESEEKLFF
TGTGCCATCAGTGAGTCTGAGGAAAAACTGTTTTTT
>-|TRBV3-1/TRBV3-2|-|TRBJ1-1
CASSLGLNTEAFF
TGTGCCAGCAGTTTAGGATTGAACACTGAAGCTTTCTTT
>-|TRBV7-2|TRBD1|TRBJ2-5
CASSQTGLETQYF
TGTGCCAGCAGCCAGACAGGGTTGGAGACCCAGTACTTC
>-|TRBV6-5|-|TRBJ1-5
CASRIGEAQPQHF
TGTGCCAGCAGGATAGGCGAAGCCCAGCCCCAGCATTTT
>few|TRBV24-1|TRBD1|TRBJ2-5
CATSDDRVRETQYF
TGTGCCACCAGTGATGACAGGGTTAGAGAGACCCAGTACTTC
>-|TRBV6-2/TRBV6-3|TRBD1|TRBJ2-7
CASSTGQIRYEQYF
TGTGCCAGCAGTACGGGACAGATTCGGTACGAGCAGTACTTC
>-|TRBV5-1|-|TRBJ1-1
CASSLQQEPGTEAFF
TGCGCCAGCAGCTTACAACAGGAACCGGGGACTGAAGCTTTCTTT
>-|TRBV6-5|-|TRBJ1-4
CASSGRNEKLFF
TGTGCCAGCAGCGGCCGTAATGAAAAACTGTTTTTT
>-|TRBV6-2/TRBV6-3|TRBD1|TRBJ1-2
CASSFGQVNYGYTF
TGTGCCAGCAGTTTCGGACAGGTTAACTATGGCTACACCTTC
>once|TRBV20-1|-|TRBJ1-1
CSAGTTEAFF
TGCAGTGCTGGGACAACCGAAGCTTTCTTT
>-|TRBV12-5|-|TRBJ1-5
CASGSIPRDLRAYGNQPQHF
TGTGCTAGTGGTTCGATACCGCGGGACCTAAGAGCATATGGCAATCAGCCCCAGCATTTT
>-|TRBV11-2|-|TRBJ1-2
CASSGRLGQLQRDYGYTF
TGTGCCAGCAGCGGGCGCCTAGGACAGCTTCAGCGCGACTATGGCTACACCTTC
>-|TRBV5-6|TRBD1|TRBJ1-2
CASSPGTGYYGYTF
TGTGCCAGCAGCCCCGGGACAGGATACTATGGCTACACCTTC
>-|TRBV5-4|TRBD2|TRBJ2-3
CASSSGLASTDTQYF
TGTGCCAGCAGCTCGGGACTAGCTAGCACAGATACGCAGTATTTT
>-|TRBV2|TRBD1|TRBJ1-2
CASSVRQGAYGYTF
TGTGCCAGCAGTGTGCGACAGGGGGCCTATGGCTACACCTTC
>-|TRBV19|-|TRBJ2-1
CASRGYGEDYNEQFF
TGTGCCAGTAGGGGATACGGGGAGGACTACAATGAGCAGTTCTTC
>-|TRBV12-3/TRBV12-4|-|TRBJ2-7
CASSYSGRSQYF
TGTGCCAGCAGTTATTCAGGTCGATCCCAGTACTTC
>-|TRBV4-2|-|TRBJ1-2
CASSQDQTTEYGYTF
TGTGCCAGCAGCCAAGATCAGACGACAGAGTATGGCTACACCTTC
>-|TRBV10-3|TRBD1|TRBJ1-1
CAIRGQVNTEAFF
TGTGCCATCAGGGGACAGGTGAACACTGAAGCTTTCTTT
>-|TRBV6-1|-|TRBJ1-3
CASSELDVTGNTIYF
TGTGCCAGCAGTGAACTCGACGTAACTGGAAACACCATATATTTT
>-|TRBV5-6|-|TRBJ1-1
CASSLEGGTEAFF
TGTGCCAGCAGCCTAGAGGGGGGAACTGAAGCTTTCTTT
>-|TRBV6-5|-|TRBJ1-5
CASRGMSNQPQHF
TGTGCCAGTAGGGGGATGAGCAATCAGCCCCAGCATTTT
>-|TRBV12-3/TRBV12-4|-|TRBJ1-2
CASSLLLQGVYTF
TGTGCCAGCAGTTTACTCTTACAAGGAGTCTACACCTTC
>-|TRBV30|TRBD1|TRBJ1-2
CASPRQGGGYTF
TGTGCCTCACCCAGACAGGGCGGTGGCTACACCTTC
>-|TRBV5-6|TRBD1|TRBJ1-1
CASRLQGTTEAFF
TGTGCCAGCAGACTACAGGGGACCACTGAAGCTTTCTTT
>-|TRBV6-5|TRBD1|TRBJ1-5
CASRTGRINQPQHF
TGTGCCAGCAGGACAGGGCGAATCAATCAGCCCCAGCATTTT
>-|TRBV5-4|-|TRBJ1-2
CASRERAPSSRANYGYTF
TGTGCCAGCAGGGAAAGGGCCCCGTCTTCACGGGCTAACTATGGCTACACCTTC
>few|TRBV9|-|TRBJ1-4
CASSPREGLNEKLFF
TGTGCCAGCAGCCCCCGAGAGGGACTTAATGAAAAACTGTTTTTT
>few|TRBV24-1|-|TRBJ1-5
CATSVDSNQPQHF
TGTGCCACCAGTGTAGATAGCAATCAGCCCCAGCATTTT
>-|TRBV27|TRBD1|TRBJ1-2
CASRTGAHPLNGYTF
TGTGCCAGCAGGACAGGGGCTCATCCATTGAATGGCTACACCTTC
>-|TRBV3-1/TRBV3-2|-|TRBJ1-3
CASSLQRGNTIYF
TGTGCCAGCAGCCTACAACGCGGAAACACCATATATTTT
>-|TRBV6-5|-|TRBJ1-1
CASSYQTTVEAFF
TGTGCCAGCAGCTATCAAACCACTGTTGAAGCTTTCTTT
>-|TRBV5-1|-|TRBJ2-7
CASSSTASTGEQYF
TGCGCCAGCAGCTCCACGGCGAGCACGGGCGAGCAGTACTTC
>-|TRBV24-1|-|TRBJ2-7
CATQHGRGEQYF
TGTGCCACCCAACACGGTCGAGGAGAGCAGTACTTC
>few|TRBV11-2|-|TRBJ1-1
CASSPHQESRAFF
TGTGCCAGCAGCCCTCACCAGGAATCAAGGGCTTTCTTT
>-|TRBV5-1|-|TRBJ1-1
CASSLRVGPNTEAFF
TGCGCCAGCAGCTTGAGAGTGGGCCCGAACACTGAAGCTTTCTTT
>-|TRBV11-2|-|TRBJ2-7
CASSPRVGQYEQYF
TGTGCCAGCAGCCCCAGGGTGGGGCAGTACGAGCAGTACTTC
>-|TRBV6-5|-|TRBJ1-1
CASSLMVNTEAFF
TGTGCCAGCAGTCTCATGGTGAACACTGAAGCTTTCTTT
>-|TRBV30|-|TRBJ1-1
CAWSINSVNTEAFF
TGTGCCTGGAGTATTAACTCAGTAAACACTGAAGCTTTCTTT
>-|TRBV11-2|-|TRBJ1-3
CASSLGAYGNTIYF
TGTGCCAGCAGCTTAGGGGCGTATGGAAACACCATATATTTT
>-|TRBV7-2|-|TRBJ1-3
CASSLVERVGNTIYF
TGTGCCAGCAGCTTAGTAGAGAGAGTTGGAAACACCATATATTTT
>-|TRBV7-9|-|TRBJ1-3
CASSPPDRGNTIYF
TGTGCCAGCAGCCCACCGGACCGTGGAAACACCATATATTTT
>-|TRBV5-1|TRBD1|TRBJ1-2
CASSPSDRGVRGYTF
TGCGCCAGCAGCCCATCCGACAGGGGGGTACGTGGCTACACCTTC
>-|TRBV19|-|TRBJ2-2
CASSLNREPNTGELFF
TGTGCCAGTAGTTTAAACCGGGAGCCGAACACCGGGGAGCTGTTTTTT
>-|TRBV5-1|-|TRBJ2-7
CASSTNTGLNNYEQYF
TGCGCCAGCAGCACAAACACGGGCCTTAATAACTACGAGCAGTACTTC
>-|TRBV19|TRBD2|TRBJ2-2
CARRGGWNTGELFF
TGTGCCAGGCGGGGGGGGTGGAACACCGGGGAGCTGTTTTTT
>-|TRBV3-1/TRBV3-2|TRBD1|TRBJ2-1
CASSDREFNEQFF
TGTGCCAGCAGTGACAGGGAATTCAATGAGCAGTTCTTC
>once|TRBV27|-|TRBJ2-6
CASSFLRAGGANVLTF
TGTGCCAGCAGTTTTCTACGGGCGGGTGGGGCCAACGTCCTGACTTTC
>few|TRBV15|-|TRBJ1-5
CATSRDNQPQHF
TGTGCCACCAGCAGAGACAATCAGCCCCAGCATTTT
>-|TRBV28|TRBD1|TRBJ1-5
CASSDSGGTNQPQHF
TGTGCCAGCAGCGACTCAGGGGGCACCAATCAGCCCCAGCATTTT
>-|TRBV28|-|TRBJ2-5
CASSLSQGRSETQYF
TGTGCCAGCAGTTTATCTCAGGGGAGGTCAGAGACCCAGTACTTC
>-|TRBV6-5|TRBD1|TRBJ2-7
CASEGDRVYEQYF
TGTGCCAGCGAGGGGGACAGGGTTTACGAGCAGTACTTC